This TCR beta chain derives from a study of blood T cell repertoires in COVID-19. Study at large: In each case, the material was cDNA or gDNA derived from T cells, B-cell-depleted T cells, or PBMCs.

Original methodology: It was from reference gene primer amplification that nucleated cell counts were estimated. Produced via immunoSEQ multiplex PCR; TCRdb's table is partial and in-frame only. That table gives V, J and clone size, and the DNA gave D and trimming. The sample yields a few hundred thousand clones, approximately 90% seen once. All enrollees were about 18 to 89 years old and from fewer than 30 US areas. In Cohort 3, a recovered donor had either two negative PCRs, clearance, or symptom resolution. The CDR3 spans 12 residues. V was shortened by 2 bases and J by 12 bases, with 11 bases between the two germline ends. In germline, CDR1 is ENHRY, CDR2 SYGVKD.

The sequencing sample was made of PBMCs or T cells enriched from blood (not recorded which). The genes are TRBV10-3 and TRBJ2-1; D is unresolved. The source is a woman aged 18-30 years who had recovered from COVID-19. The CDR3 sequence is CAISEAPTGQFF. In DNA, the CDR3 is TGTGCCATCAGTGAGGCTCCCACCGGGCAGTTCTTC.